This entry concerns a single T cell receptor beta chain. The antigen is not known. This sample is drawn from a study of Graves' ophthalmopathy and Graves' hyperthyroidism. Regarding the study as a whole: Separation of ophthalmopathy from stable hyperthyroidism was achieved by a 13-signature model, at around 90% sensitivity and around 81% specificity. Most thyroid clonotypes expanded beyond 0.001 frequency were also found in blood.

The germline V gene encodes CDR1 SGHTA and CDR2 FQGTGA. The CDR3 spans 12 residues. Ophthalmopathy was moderately-to-severely active, CAS at least 3, NOSPECS at least 4, lasting under 3 months. RNA transcripts were the source from which TCR beta CDR3 regions were amplified. Second-round multiplex PCR came after a first-round RT-PCR that employed HTBI primers. TCRdb called the multiplex PCR reads again in MiXCR, with one record for every CDR3 protein. Of about 230,000 distinct CDR3 sequences in the sample, 45% were seen once. The sample consisted of peripheral blood. V is TRBV7-3 and J is TRBJ1-2; D unclear. The clonotype was recovered from an adult man with Graves' ophthalmopathy. The CDR3 sequence: CARLVEHYGYTF. The CDR3 nucleotides are TGTGCTCGATTGGTGGAGCACTATGGCTACACCTTC.